This T cell receptor (beta chain) was obtained from a study of cytotoxic CD8 clonotypes in ibrutinib-treated CLL. Data came from immunoSEQ multiplex PCR; TCRdb stores just in-frame clones and leaves some out. Of roughly 150,000 clones in the sample, about 78% were seen once. From germline, CDR1 is MNHEY and CDR2 SVGAGI. V was clipped by 6 bases and J by 1 base; unmatched bases: 5. The CDR3 consists of 15 residues. V and J are TRBV6-5 and TRBJ2-3, with 9 positions matching TRBD1. Sample: PBMCs, taken after 24 months of ibrutinib treatment. The sequence was obtained from a human donor with chronic lymphocytic leukemia. CDR3 residues: CASSPGQGRTDTQYF. CDR3 DNA: TGTGCCAGCAGCCCGGGACAGGGCCGCACAGATACGCAGTATTTT.